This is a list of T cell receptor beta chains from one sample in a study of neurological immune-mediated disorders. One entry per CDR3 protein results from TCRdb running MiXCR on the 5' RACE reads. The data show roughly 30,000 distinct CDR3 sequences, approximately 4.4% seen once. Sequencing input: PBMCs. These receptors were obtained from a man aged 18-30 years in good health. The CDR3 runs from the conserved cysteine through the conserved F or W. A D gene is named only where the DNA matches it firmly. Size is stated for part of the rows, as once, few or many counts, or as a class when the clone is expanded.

TGCAGTGCTAGGTCATCCACAGGGGAAGGGGGGCCCCAGCATTTT CSARSSTGEGGPQHF TRBJ1-5 many TRBD1 TRBV20-1
TGTGCCAGCGACGCGGGGGTGCCGGGTCTGAACACTGAAGCTTTCTTT CASDAGVPGLNTEAFF TRBJ1-1 many NA TRBV7-6
TGCAGTGCTGGGGACCAGCCCAATGAGCAGTTCTTC CSAGDQPNEQFF TRBJ2-1 many NA TRBV20-1
TGCAGTGCCTCCCGACAGGAAAAACTGTTTTTT CSASRQEKLFF TRBJ1-4 NA NA TRBV20-1
TGCAGTGCCAGCCCAGGTTCTCCCACTGAAGCTTTCTTT CSASPGSPTEAFF TRBJ1-1 many NA TRBV20-1
TGCGCCAGCAGCCAGGAGACAGTTTCCTACGAGCAGTACTTC CASSQETVSYEQYF TRBJ2-7 many NA TRBV4-3
TGTGCCAGCAACAGCGGGGGTACCAAAAACATTCAGTACTTC CASNSGGTKNIQYF TRBJ2-4 many TRBD2 TRBV6-2/TRBV6-3
TGTGCCAGGACGAGGGGGCATGGGGCCAACGTCCTGACTTTC CARTRGHGANVLTF TRBJ2-6 many TRBD1 TRBV2
TGTGCCAGCAGCCCTTGGGGTGCGGGGGGAGACTATGGCTACACCTTC CASSPWGAGGDYGYTF TRBJ1-2 many NA TRBV5-5
TGTGCCAGCAGTCCAGGTGTCAATGAGCAGTTCTTC CASSPGVNEQFF TRBJ2-1 many NA TRBV6-5
TGTGCCAGCAGTTTATTAGGGTATGAGAGCGAGCAGTACTTC CASSLLGYESEQYF TRBJ2-7 many NA TRBV12-3/TRBV12-4
TGTGCCAGCAGCTTAGAAGGGAATTCACCCCTCCACTTT CASSLEGNSPLHF TRBJ1-6 many NA TRBV7-8
TGCGCCAGCTCTATAAACCCCCCCAATGAGCAGTTCTTC CASSINPPNEQFF TRBJ2-1 NA NA TRBV5-1
TGCAGTGCTAGAGCCGGGATTGGAAAACTGTTTTTT CSARAGIGKLFF TRBJ1-4 many NA TRBV20-1
TGTGCCACCGTAAACCAGGGGGCGCGGTACGAGCAGTACTTC CATVNQGARYEQYF TRBJ2-7 NA TRBD1 TRBV10-3
TGTGCCAGCAGCTTTAGCCAAACACAGCCCCAGCATTTT CASSFSQTQPQHF TRBJ1-5 many NA TRBV7-2
TGCGCCAGCAATTGGGATCGGGTCACAGATACGCAGTATTTT CASNWDRVTDTQYF TRBJ2-3 many NA TRBV5-1
TGCGCCAGCAGCATCCACGGGGGGAATGATCAGCCCCAGCATTTT CASSIHGGNDQPQHF TRBJ1-5 many NA TRBV5-1
TGTGCCAGGGGGCTCGATGAGCAGTTCTTC CARGLDEQFF TRBJ2-1 many NA TRBV2
TGCAGTGCCCCCGACTTGGGTCCAGATACGCAGTATTTT CSAPDLGPDTQYF TRBJ2-3 many NA TRBV20-1
TGCGCCAGCAGCTTGACGGGACAGGACAATCAGCCCCAGCATTTT CASSLTGQDNQPQHF TRBJ1-5 many TRBD1 TRBV5-1
TGTGCCAGCAGCATTGGGACAGGGGATGGCTACACCTTC CASSIGTGDGYTF TRBJ1-2 many TRBD1 TRBV7-9
TGTGCCAGCAGCCTCTCCCGGGACTGGCTCAATGAGCAGTTCTTC CASSLSRDWLNEQFF TRBJ2-1 many NA TRBV7-3
TGCAGCGTTGTAGGGTCGTTTTTCGAGCAGTACTTC CSVVGSFFEQYF TRBJ2-7 many NA TRBV29-1
TGCGCCAGCAGCCTGCCCAGGATCCACGAGCAGTACTTC CASSLPRIHEQYF TRBJ2-7 many NA TRBV5-1
TGTGTCAGCAGCCAGGGACAGGGCTATGAAAAACTGTTTTTT CVSSQGQGYEKLFF TRBJ1-4 many TRBD1 TRBV7-8
TGTGCCAGCAGCAAATCACCGGGACAGGGGGTCATGAACACTGAAGCTTTCTTT CASSKSPGQGVMNTEAFF TRBJ1-1 NA NA TRBV21-1
TGCAGTGCCCGATGGGGGCAGGGGATGAGAGAGACCCAGTACTTC CSARWGQGMRETQYF TRBJ2-5 many NA TRBV20-1
TGCGCCAGCAGCTTGGCCCAGGGGGACCGCGGCTACACCTTC CASSLAQGDRGYTF TRBJ1-2 many TRBD1 TRBV5-1
TGTGCCAGTACCGCGAAACAGGGAGGCGCTGAAGCTTTCTTT CASTAKQGGAEAFF TRBJ1-1 few NA TRBV19
TGTGCCAGCAGCCAAGGCCGTCAGCCCCAGCATTTT CASSQGRQPQHF TRBJ1-5 many NA TRBV3-1
TGTGCCAGCAGCTCTCTACAGGGTTGGAATGAGCAGTTCTTC CASSSLQGWNEQFF TRBJ2-1 many NA TRBV7-2
TGTGCCAGCAGCCGGCAGGGGCAGTACGAGCAGTACTTC CASSRQGQYEQYF TRBJ2-7 many NA TRBV5-6
TGTGCCAGCAGCTTACGATGGGGGGCAGTTGGCAATGAGCAGTTCTTC CASSLRWGAVGNEQFF TRBJ2-1 many NA TRBV7-9
TGCGCCAGCAGCCAAGTGGGCAGCTCTGGGGCCAACGTCCTGACTTTC CASSQVGSSGANVLTF TRBJ2-6 many NA TRBV4-1
TGTGCCAGCAGCTGGGGGACGAACACTGAAGCTTTCTTT CASSWGTNTEAFF TRBJ1-1 many NA TRBV5-6